What follows is one TCR beta chain and its context. Antigen specificity is unknown. This entry belongs to a study of cytomegalovirus exposure and HLA in healthy donors. General study findings and limits: According to an earlier analysis, most TCR beta V segments yielded productive rearrangements about 90% or about 30% of the time.

The CDR3 is 17 residues long. The V gene end was trimmed by 4 bases and the J gene end by 0 bases; junction bases not matched to a gene: 4. The germline CDR1 and CDR2 sequences are SGHTA and FQGNSA. Primers: 60 Vbeta forward and 13 Jbeta reverse. Methods used by the authors: An analysis that came later counted some 81 million unique TCR beta chains, 9 million to 12 million shared. Produced via immunoSEQ multiplex PCR; TCRdb's table is partial and in-frame only. That table gives V, J and clone size, and the DNA gave D and trimming. The data hold 150,000 to 200,000 clones, with roughly 75% observed a single time.

The chain uses TRBV7-2 and TRBJ2-6; TRBD1 agrees at 9 bases. The sample taken for sequencing was PBMCs. The sequence was collected from a woman between 25 and 40 years old in good health and CMV-seronegative. CDR3 sequence (DNA): TGTGCCAGCAGCTCCGGGACAGGGAACTCTGGGGCCAACGTCCTGACTTTC. Translation gives CASSSGTGNSGANVLTF. Supplemented by reference TRBV7-2 and TRBJ2-6, the full variable domain reads GAGVSQSPSNKVTEKGKDVELRCDPISGHTALYWYRQSLGQGLEFLIYFQGNSAPDKSGLPSDRFSAERTGGSVSTLTIQRTQQEDSAVYLCASSSGTGNSGANVLTFGAGSRLTVL.